This T cell receptor beta chain was recorded in a study of OX40 agonist ivuxolimab in advanced cancers. Produced via immunoSEQ multiplex PCR; TCRdb's table is partial and in-frame only. The data contain more than 50,000 clones, more than 65% of them singletons. Per the germline V gene, CDR1 is LGHNA and CDR2 is YSLEER. The V gene lost 1 base and the J gene lost 4 bases, with 16 bases spanning the gap. The CDR3 runs 16 residues. This receptor was obtained from an adult with an advanced solid tumor such as melanoma, head and neck, liver or kidney cancer. The chain links TRBV4-3 to TRBJ1-2, with D uncertain. Sequencing was performed on CD4+ or CD8+ T cells sorted from blood, taken in a trial of the OX40 agonist ivuxolimab. CDR3 loop: CASSQVLAESGYGYTF. DNA of the CDR3: TGCGCCAGCAGCCAAGTTCTCGCAGAGTCTGGCTATGGCTACACCTTC.